This T cell receptor (beta chain) emerged from a study of identical twins. The CDR3 spans 12 residues. The germline CDR1 and CDR2 sequences are SQVTM and ANQGSEA. Trimming cost V 5 bases and J 7 bases, with 11 bases left between them. TCRdb fed the 5' RACE reads into MiXCR, producing one record per CDR3 protein. The top ten clones hold around 3% of a sample with some 440,000 distinct CDR3 sequences, 20% to 25% of them seen once. Many counts were recorded for this clonotype. The data were also submitted as part of a second study, on T cells expressing NK-cell markers. That investigation notes: The leading position in the CD3+CD56-NKG2C+ fraction of four donors also went to these clonotypes.

V is TRBV29-1 and J is TRBJ2-2; D gene ambiguous. The TCR sequence derives from a woman younger than 30 in good health. Sample: CD4+ T cells sorted from blood. CDR3 protein: CSVSGIVGELFF. The CDR3 DNA follows: TGCAGCGTTTCGGGTATCGTCGGGGAGCTGTTTTTT.